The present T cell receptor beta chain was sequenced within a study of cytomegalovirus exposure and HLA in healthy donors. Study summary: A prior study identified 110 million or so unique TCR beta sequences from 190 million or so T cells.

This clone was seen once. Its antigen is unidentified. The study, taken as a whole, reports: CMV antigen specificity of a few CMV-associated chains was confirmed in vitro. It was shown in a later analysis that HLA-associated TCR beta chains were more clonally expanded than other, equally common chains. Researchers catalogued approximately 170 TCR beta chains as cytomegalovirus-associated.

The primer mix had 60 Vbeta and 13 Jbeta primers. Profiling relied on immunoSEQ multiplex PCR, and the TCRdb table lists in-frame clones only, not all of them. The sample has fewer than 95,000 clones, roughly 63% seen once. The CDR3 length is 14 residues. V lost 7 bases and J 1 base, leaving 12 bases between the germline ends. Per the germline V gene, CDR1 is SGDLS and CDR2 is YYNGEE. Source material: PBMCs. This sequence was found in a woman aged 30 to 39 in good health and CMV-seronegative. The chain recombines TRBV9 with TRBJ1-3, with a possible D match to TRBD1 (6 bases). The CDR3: CASGSTGSGNTIYF. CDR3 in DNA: TGTGCCAGCGGTTCTACAGGGTCTGGAAACACCATATATTTT.